This record concerns one TCR beta chain sequence. What it recognizes is unknown. This sample is part of a study of T cells in Graves' hyperthyroidism and ophthalmopathy. General study points: Blood also contained most expanded thyroid clonotypes above 0.001.

With a duration under 2 months, the hyperthyroidism was newly diagnosed in patients aged 18 to 65. Uncontrolled infection, other autoimmune disease, pregnancy or lactation excluded patients. Fresh 10 ml peripheral blood yielded PBMCs. Amplified TCR beta CDR3 regions came from RNA transcripts. Researchers ran a first-round RT-PCR on the TCR CDR3 using the HTBI primer set. TCRdb re-analysed the multiplex PCR reads in MiXCR, keeping a single row per CDR3 protein. This table holds 300,000 to 450,000 distinct CDR3 sequences, around 25% found once. CDR3 length: 16 amino acids. CDR1 is MDHEN, CDR2 SYDVKM, per germline. After removal of 3 bases from V and 1 base from J, the junction contained 5 bases not matched to a gene.

The chain has TRBV28 and TRBJ2-5, with 10 bases lining up with TRBD2. This clonotype was obtained from a man between 50 and 59 years old with Graves' hyperthyroidism. Sequencing used blood. CDR3 sequence (DNA): TGTGCCAGCAGTTTCGGACTAGCGGAGGCCCAAGAGACCCAGTACTTC. Translation: CASSFGLAEAQETQYF.